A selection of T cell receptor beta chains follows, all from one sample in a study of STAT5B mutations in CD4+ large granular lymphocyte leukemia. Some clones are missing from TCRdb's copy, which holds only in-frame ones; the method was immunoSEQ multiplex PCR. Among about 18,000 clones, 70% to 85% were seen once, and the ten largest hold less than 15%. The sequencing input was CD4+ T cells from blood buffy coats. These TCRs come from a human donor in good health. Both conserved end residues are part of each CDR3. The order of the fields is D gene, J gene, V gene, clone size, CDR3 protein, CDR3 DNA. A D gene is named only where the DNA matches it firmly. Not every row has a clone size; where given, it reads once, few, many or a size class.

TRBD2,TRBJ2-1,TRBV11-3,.,CASSSDGLAGNEQFF,TGTGCCAGCAGCTCCGACGGACTAGCGGGCAATGAGCAGTTCTTC
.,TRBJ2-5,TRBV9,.,CASSVASIETQYF,TGTGCCAGCAGCGTGGCTAGCATCGAGACCCAGTACTTC
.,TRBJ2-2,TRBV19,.,CASSIRENTGELFF,TGTGCCAGTAGTATCAGAGAGAACACCGGGGAGCTGTTTTTT
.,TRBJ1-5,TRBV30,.,CAWNRQGADQPQHF,TGTGCCTGGAATCGTCAGGGAGCGGATCAGCCCCAGCATTTT
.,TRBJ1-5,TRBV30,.,CAWSVDSNQPQHF,TGTGCCTGGAGTGTGGATAGCAATCAGCCCCAGCATTTT
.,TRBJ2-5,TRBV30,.,CAWSTGTETQYF,TGTGCCTGGAGTACGGGGACAGAGACCCAGTACTTC
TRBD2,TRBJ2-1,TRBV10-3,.,CAIGVLAGGSYNEQFF,TGTGCCATCGGAGTGCTAGCGGGAGGCTCCTACAATGAGCAGTTCTTC
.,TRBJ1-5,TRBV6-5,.,CASSYTSDQPQHF,TGTGCCAGCAGTTACACCAGCGATCAGCCCCAGCATTTT
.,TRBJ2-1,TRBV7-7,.,CASSPGTDYNEQFF,TGTGCCAGCAGCCCCGGGACGGATTACAATGAGCAGTTCTTC
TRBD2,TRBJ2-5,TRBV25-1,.,CASSRAGVGETQYF,TGTGCCAGCAGTCGAGCGGGAGTAGGGGAGACCCAGTACTTC
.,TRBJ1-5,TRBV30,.,CAWSAGNSNQPQHF,TGTGCCTGGAGTGCAGGGAATAGCAATCAGCCCCAGCATTTT
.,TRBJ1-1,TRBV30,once,CAWSVGVERTEAFF,TGTGCCTGGAGTGTAGGCGTGGAGAGAACTGAAGCTTTCTTT
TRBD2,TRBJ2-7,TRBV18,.,CASSRAAGTSGSSYEQYF,TGTGCCAGCTCTCGGGCCGCAGGTACTAGCGGGAGCTCCTACGAGCAGTACTTC
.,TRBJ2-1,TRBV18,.,CASSPGDGRAFGNEQFF,TGTGCCAGCTCACCAGGAGACGGGAGAGCCTTCGGGAATGAGCAGTTCTTC
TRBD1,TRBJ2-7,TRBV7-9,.,CASSRDRGLGAGITWQYF,TGTGCCAGCAGCCGAGACAGGGGGCTCGGAGCGGGAATTACTTGGCAGTACTTC
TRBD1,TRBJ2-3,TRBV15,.,CATSSKRSRGRTDTQYF,TGTGCCACCAGCTCTAAAAGGTCCAGGGGGCGAACAGATACGCAGTATTTT
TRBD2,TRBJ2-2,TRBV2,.,CATRGENTGELFF,TGTGCCACTCGGGGGGAGAACACCGGGGAGCTGTTTTTT
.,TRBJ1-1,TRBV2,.,CASTQSENTEAFF,TGTGCCAGCACCCAGTCGGAGAACACTGAAGCTTTCTTT
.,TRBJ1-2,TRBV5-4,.,CASSPPRGRDADYGYTF,TGTGCCAGCAGCCCCCCGAGGGGTAGGGATGCTGACTATGGCTACACCTTC
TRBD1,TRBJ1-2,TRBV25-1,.,CASTPGQGAGGYTF,TGTGCCAGCACACCGGGACAGGGGGCGGGTGGCTACACCTTC
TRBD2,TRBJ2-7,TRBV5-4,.,CASSVLAGGLYEQYF,TGTGCCAGCAGCGTCCTAGCGGGAGGCCTCTACGAGCAGTACTTC
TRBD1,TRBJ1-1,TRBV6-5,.,CASTRTGNTEAFF,TGTGCCAGCACCCGGACAGGGAACACTGAAGCTTTCTTT
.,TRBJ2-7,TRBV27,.,CASSGTDGYEQYF,TGTGCCAGCAGCGGGACCGACGGATACGAGCAGTACTTC
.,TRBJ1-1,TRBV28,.,CASSTGGTEAFF,TGTGCCAGCAGTACTGGGGGCACTGAAGCTTTCTTT
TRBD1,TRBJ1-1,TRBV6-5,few,CASSRGQGAWTEAFF,TGTGCCAGCAGTCGCGGACAGGGGGCATGGACTGAAGCTTTCTTT
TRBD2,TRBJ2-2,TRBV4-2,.,CASSRGTSGGANTGELFF,TGTGCCAGCAGCCGTGGGACTAGCGGGGGCGCGAACACCGGGGAGCTGTTTTTT